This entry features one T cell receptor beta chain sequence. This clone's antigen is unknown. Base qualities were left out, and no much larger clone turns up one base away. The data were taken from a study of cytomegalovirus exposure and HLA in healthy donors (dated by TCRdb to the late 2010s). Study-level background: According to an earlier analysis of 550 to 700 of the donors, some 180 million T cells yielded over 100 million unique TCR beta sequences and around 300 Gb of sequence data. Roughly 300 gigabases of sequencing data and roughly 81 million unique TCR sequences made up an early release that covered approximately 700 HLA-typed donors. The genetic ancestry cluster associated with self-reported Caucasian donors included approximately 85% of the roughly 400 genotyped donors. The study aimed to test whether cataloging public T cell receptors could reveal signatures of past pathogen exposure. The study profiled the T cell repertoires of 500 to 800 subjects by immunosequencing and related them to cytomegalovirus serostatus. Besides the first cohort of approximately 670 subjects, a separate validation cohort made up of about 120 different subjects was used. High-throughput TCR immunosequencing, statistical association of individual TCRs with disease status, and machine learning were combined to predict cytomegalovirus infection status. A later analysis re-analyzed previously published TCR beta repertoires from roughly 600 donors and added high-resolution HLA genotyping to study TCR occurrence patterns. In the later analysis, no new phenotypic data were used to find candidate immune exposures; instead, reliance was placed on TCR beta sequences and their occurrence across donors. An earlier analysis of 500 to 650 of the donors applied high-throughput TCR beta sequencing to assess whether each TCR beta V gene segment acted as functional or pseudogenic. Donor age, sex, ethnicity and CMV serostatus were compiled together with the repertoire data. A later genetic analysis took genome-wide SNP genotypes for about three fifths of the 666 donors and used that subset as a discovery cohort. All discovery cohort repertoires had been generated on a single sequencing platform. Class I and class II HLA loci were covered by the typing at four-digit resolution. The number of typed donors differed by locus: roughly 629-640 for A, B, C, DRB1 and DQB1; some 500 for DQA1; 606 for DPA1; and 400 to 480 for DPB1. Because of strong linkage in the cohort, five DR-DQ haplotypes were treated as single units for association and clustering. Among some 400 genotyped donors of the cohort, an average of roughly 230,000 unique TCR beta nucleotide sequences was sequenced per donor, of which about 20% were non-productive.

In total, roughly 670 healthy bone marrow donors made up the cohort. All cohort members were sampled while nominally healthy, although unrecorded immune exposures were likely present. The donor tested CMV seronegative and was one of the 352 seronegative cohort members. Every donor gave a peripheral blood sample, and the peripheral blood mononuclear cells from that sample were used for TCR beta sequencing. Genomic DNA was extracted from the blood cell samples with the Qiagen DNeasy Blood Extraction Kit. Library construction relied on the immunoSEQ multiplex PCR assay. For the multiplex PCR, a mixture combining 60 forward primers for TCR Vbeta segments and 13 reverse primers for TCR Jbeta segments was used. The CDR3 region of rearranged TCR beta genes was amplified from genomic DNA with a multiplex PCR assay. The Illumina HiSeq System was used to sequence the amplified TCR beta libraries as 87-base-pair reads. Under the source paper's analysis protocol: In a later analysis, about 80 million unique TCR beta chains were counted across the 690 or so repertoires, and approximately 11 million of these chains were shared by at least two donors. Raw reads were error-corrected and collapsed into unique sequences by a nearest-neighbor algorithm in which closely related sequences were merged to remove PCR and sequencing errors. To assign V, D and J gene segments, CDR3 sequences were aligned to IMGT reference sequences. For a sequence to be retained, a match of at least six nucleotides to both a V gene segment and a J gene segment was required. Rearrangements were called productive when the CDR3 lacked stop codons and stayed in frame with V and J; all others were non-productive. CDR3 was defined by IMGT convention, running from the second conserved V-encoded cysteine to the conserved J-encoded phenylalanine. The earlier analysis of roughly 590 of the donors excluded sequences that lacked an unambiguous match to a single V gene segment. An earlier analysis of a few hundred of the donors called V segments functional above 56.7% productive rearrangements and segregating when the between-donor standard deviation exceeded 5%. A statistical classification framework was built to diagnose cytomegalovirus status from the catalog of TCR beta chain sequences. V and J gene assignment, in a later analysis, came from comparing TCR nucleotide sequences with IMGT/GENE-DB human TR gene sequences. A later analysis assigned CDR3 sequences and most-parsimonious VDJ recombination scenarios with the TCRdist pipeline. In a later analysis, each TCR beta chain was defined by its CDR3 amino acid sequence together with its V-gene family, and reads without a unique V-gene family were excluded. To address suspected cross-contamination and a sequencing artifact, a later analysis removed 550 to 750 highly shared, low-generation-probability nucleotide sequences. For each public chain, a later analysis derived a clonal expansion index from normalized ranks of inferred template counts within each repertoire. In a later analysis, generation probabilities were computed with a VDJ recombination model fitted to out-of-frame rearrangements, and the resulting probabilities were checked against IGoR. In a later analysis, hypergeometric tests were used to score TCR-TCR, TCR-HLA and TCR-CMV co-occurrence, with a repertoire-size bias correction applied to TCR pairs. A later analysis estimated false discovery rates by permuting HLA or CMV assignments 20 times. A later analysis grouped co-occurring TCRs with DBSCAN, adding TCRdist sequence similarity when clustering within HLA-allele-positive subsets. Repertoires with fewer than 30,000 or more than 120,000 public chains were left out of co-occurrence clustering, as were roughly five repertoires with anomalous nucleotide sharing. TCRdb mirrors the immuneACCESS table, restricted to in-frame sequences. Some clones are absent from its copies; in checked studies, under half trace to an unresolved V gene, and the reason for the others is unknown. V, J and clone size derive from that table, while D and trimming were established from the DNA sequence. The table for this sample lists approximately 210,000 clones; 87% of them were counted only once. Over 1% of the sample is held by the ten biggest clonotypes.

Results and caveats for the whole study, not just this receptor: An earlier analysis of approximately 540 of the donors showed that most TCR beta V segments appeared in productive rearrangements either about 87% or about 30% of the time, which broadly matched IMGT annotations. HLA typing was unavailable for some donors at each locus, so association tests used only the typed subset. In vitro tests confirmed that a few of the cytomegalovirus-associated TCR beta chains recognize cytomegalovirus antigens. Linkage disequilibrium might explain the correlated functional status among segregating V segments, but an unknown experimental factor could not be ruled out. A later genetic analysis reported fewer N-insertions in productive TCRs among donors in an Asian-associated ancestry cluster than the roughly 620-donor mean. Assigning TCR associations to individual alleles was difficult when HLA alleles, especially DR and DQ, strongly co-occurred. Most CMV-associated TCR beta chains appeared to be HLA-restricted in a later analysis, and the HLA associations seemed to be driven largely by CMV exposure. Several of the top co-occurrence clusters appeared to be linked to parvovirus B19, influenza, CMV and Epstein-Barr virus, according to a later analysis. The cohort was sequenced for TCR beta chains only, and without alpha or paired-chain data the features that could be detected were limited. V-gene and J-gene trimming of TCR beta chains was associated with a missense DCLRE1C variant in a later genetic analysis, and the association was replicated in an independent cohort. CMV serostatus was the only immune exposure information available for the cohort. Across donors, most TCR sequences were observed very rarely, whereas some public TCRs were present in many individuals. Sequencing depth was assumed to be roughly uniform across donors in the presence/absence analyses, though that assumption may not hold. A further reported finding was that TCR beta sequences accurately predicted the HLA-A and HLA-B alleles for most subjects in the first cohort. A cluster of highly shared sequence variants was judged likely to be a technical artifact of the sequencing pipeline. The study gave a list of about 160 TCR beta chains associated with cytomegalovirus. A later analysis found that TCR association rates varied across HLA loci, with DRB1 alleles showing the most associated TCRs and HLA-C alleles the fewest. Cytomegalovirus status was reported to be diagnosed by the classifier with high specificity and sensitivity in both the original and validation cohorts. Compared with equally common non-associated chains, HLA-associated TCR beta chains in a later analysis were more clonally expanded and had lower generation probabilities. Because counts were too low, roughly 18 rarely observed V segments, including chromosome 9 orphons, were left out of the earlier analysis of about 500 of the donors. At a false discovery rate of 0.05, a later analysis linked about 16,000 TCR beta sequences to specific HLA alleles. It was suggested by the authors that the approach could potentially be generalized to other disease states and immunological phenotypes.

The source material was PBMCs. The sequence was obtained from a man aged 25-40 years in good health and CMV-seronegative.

The DNA reads TGTGCCACCAGCAGAGTTGGAGGACAGATCTATGGCTACACCTTC. This codes for CATSRVGGQIYGYTF. This chain is built from TRBV15 and TRBJ1-2; the D region possibly corresponds to TRBD1 (6 bases align). The germline V gene encodes CDR1 LNHNV and CDR2 YYDKDF (reference sequence). The CDR3 runs 15 residues from the cysteine to the phenylalanine. Only the CDR3 part of the read is kept: 45 bases, read in frame from the first base. V drops 1 base and J drops 4 bases, leaving 13 bases in between. Outside the CDR3, residues come from the reference TRBV15 and TRBJ1-2 proteins, so the full variable domain is: DAMVIQNPRYQVTQFGKPVTLSCSQTLNHNVMYWYQQKSSQAPKLLFHYYDKDFNNEADTPDNFQSRRPNTSFCFLDIRSPGLGDTAMYLCATSRVGGQIYGYTFGSGTRLTVV.